These 22 T cell receptor beta chains were sequenced from one sample in a study of Graves' ophthalmopathy and Graves' hyperthyroidism. Amplification of the TCR beta CDR3 regions used RNA transcripts (as template). In the first round, RT-PCR was carried out with HTBI primers, and a multiplex PCR formed the second round. TCRdb re-derived calls from the multiplex PCR reads in MiXCR, one entry per CDR3 protein. The sample lists roughly 220,000 distinct CDR3 sequences, about 47% occurring once. The sequenced material came from peripheral blood. These receptors all come from an adult man with Graves' ophthalmopathy.

The rearrangement uses TRBV7-9 and TRBJ2-1, with D maybe TRBD2 (6 bases). CDR1 SEHNR and CDR2 FQNEAQ come from the germline V gene (reference sequence). Trimming took off 4 bases at V and 1 base at J, with 8 bases between the two ends. This CDR3 spans 14 amino acids. Here the CDR3 reads CASSSRGSYNEQFF. The DNA for the CDR3 is TGTGCCAGCAGCTCCCGGGGGTCCTACAATGAGCAGTTCTTC.

Points on this clonotype: Being one base from a much bigger clone, this may be a read error. The chain combines TRBV7-8 with TRBJ2-7; D not certain. The CDR3 consists of 10 residues. Deletions cut 7 bases from V and 0 bases from J, with 1 base between. Germline CDR1 SGHVS, CDR2 FQNEAQ. CDR3 DNA sequence: TGTGCCAGCAACTCCTACGAGCAGTACTTC. Protein product: CASNSYEQYF.

The rearrangement uses TRBV6-6 and TRBJ2-2, with TRBD1 matching over 7 bases. The length of the CDR3 is 12 residues. Germline CDR1 reads MNHNY; CDR2 reads SVGAGI (reference sequence). The J segment lost 6 bases and the V segment lost 7 bases, leaving 2 bases of the junction unmatched. The CDR3 DNA is TGTGCCAGCACAGGGGGTGCCGGGGAGCTGTTTTTT. Translating gives CASTGGAGELFF.

J is TRBJ1-2 and V is TRBV19, with D perhaps matching TRBD1 (5 bases). The CDR3 spans 11 residues. Looked up from germline, CDR1 is LNHDA and CDR2 is SQIVND (reference sequence). Trimming left V 8 bases short and J 4 bases short, with 8 bases between. In nucleotides, the CDR3 is TGTGCCAGTTCCGGGGGCTATGGCTACACCTTC. Residues: CASSGGYGYTF.

On this clonotype itself: At one end the junction does not follow the germline gene, possibly because of a read error. This chain joins TRBV9 and TRBJ1-1; no clear D gene. In germline, CDR1 is SGDLS, CDR2 YYNGEE. The CDR3 is made up of 12 amino acids. The CDR3 protein is CASSVVGLMGRF. Written as DNA, the CDR3 is TGTGCCAGCAGCGTAGTCGGACTGATGGGGAGATTT. Combining the CDR3 with reference TRBV9 and TRBJ1-1 gives the whole variable domain DSGVTQTPKHLITATGQRVTLRCSPRSGDLSVYWYQQSLDQGLQFLIQYYNGEERAKGNILERFSAQQFPDLHSELNLSSLELGDSALYFCASSVVGLMGRFGQGTRLTVV.

There are a few counts of this clonotype. At one end the junction does not follow the germline gene, possibly because of a read error. V gene TRBV10-3 combines with J gene TRBJ1-5, with 11 bases fitting TRBD1. CDR1 and CDR2 (germline): ENHRY, SYGVKD. The length of the CDR3 is 17 residues. DNA for the CDR3: TGTGCCAGCAGTGATGCCCCTGGACAGGGGGCATCTCAGCCCCAGCATTTT. Translating gives CASSDAPGQGASQPQHF.

This clonotype has just a few counts. The chain links TRBV19 to TRBJ2-5, with D unclear. The germline gives CDR1 LNHDA, CDR2 SQIVND (reference sequence). The CDR3 runs 14 residues. Trimming removed 1 base from V and 0 bases from J, with 6 bases in between. The CDR3 region is CASSIVGYQETQYF. The CDR3 region has the DNA TGTGCCAGTAGTATAGTTGGATACCAAGAGACCCAGTACTTC. The full variable domain, rest sourced from reference TRBV19 and TRBJ2-5, is DGGITQSPKYLFRKEGQNVTLSCEQNLNHDAMYWYRQDPGQGLRLIYYSQIVNDFQKGDIAEGYSVSREKKESFPLTVTSAQKNPTAFYLCASSIVGYQETQYFGPGTRLLVL.

This chain uses TRBV2 with TRBJ1-2; possibly TRBD1 for D (6 bases). Germline V gene data show CDR1 as SNHLY and CDR2 as FYNNEI. V lost 1 base to trimming and J lost 6 bases, with 12 bases between them. CDR3 length: 14 amino acids. CDR3 DNA sequence: TGTGCCAGCAGTGAAGACAGGGTCTCACATGGCTACACCTTC. Translating it yields CASSEDRVSHGYTF.

This chain uses TRBV9 with TRBJ2-7; D not certain. The CDR3 runs to 13 residues. Germline V gives CDR1 SGDLS, CDR2 YYNGEE. Trimming left V 0 bases short and J 2 bases short, with 6 bases between. CDR3 amino acids: CASSVGGPYEQYF. CDR3 DNA: TGTGCCAGCAGCGTAGGCGGTCCCTACGAGCAGTACTTC.

This clonotype was counted a few times. The chain has TRBV7-9 and TRBJ2-7; the D call may be TRBD1 or TRBD2 (5 bases each). Germline V gives CDR1 SEHNR, CDR2 FQNEAQ (reference sequence). V lost 3 bases, J lost 2 bases, and 14 bases lay in between. CDR3 length equals 15 residues. The CDR3 coding sequence is TGTGCCAGCAGCTTTGGCAGGGAGTCCACCTACGAGCAGTACTTC. Protein sequence: CASSFGRESTYEQYF.

This clonotype showed up many times. The chain recombines TRBV10-3 with TRBJ1-1; 8 positions agree with TRBD1. Germline CDR1 is ENHRY and CDR2 is SYGVKD. Trimming cost V 3 bases and J 3 bases; bases outside gene matches: 9. This CDR3 has 16 amino acids. CDR3 in DNA: TGTGCCATCAGTGACCAGACAGGGGCTCCCTACACTGAAGCTTTCTTT. This gives the protein CAISDQTGAPYTEAFF.

This clonotype turned up a few times. The V and J genes are TRBV10-3 and TRBJ2-7, with D possibly TRBD2 on 5 matching bases. Germline assignment: CDR1 ENHRY and CDR2 SYGVKD. Trimming took 3 bases from V and 1 from J, leaving 13 bases between them. The CDR3 covers 15 residues. The DNA of the CDR3 is TGTGCCATCAGTGAAGGCGAGGGTTCTTCCTACGAGCAGTACTTC. This translates into CAISEGEGSSYEQYF.

The gene calls are TRBV29-1 and TRBJ2-7; 14 bases match TRBD2. CDR1 is SQVTM and CDR2 is ANQGSEA in the germline V gene. Losses at the gene ends were 5 bases for V and 5 bases for J; bases not matched to a gene: 5. The CDR3 totals 14 residues. The CDR3 protein is CSVRGLAGDHEQYF. The DNA of the CDR3 is TGCAGCGTTCGGGGACTAGCGGGAGACCACGAGCAGTACTTC.

The J gene is TRBJ2-7, the V gene TRBV5-1; D uncertain. CDR3 size: 13 residues. Deletions cut 5 bases from V and 4 bases from J, with 13 bases between. Per germline, CDR1 SGHRS and CDR2 YFSETQ. The DNA of the CDR3 is TGCGCCAGCAGGGCAGCGCCAGGATACGAGCAGTACTTC. This codes for CASRAAPGYEQYF.

This clonotype was detected many times. The chain joins TRBV7-2 to TRBJ2-7; 9 bases fit TRBD1. The CDR3 has 14 residues. The junction had 8 bases not matched to a gene; V was cut back by 5 bases and J by 6 bases. Per the germline V gene, CDR1 is SGHTA and CDR2 is FQGNSA. The CDR3 loop reads CASSPSGTGFEQYF. CDR3 nucleotide sequence: TGTGCCAGCAGCCCGTCCGGGACAGGGTTCGAGCAGTACTTC.

This clonotype was picked up a small number of times. The chain employs TRBV9 and TRBJ2-7; the match to TRBD2 covers 13 bases. The CDR3 sequence is 16 residues long. With 4 bases clipped from V and 7 bases from J, the junction kept 11 bases outside the gene matches. Germline CDR1 reads SGDLS; CDR2 reads YYNGEE. The CDR3 region is CASSPQLAGGPGEQYF. CDR3 nucleotides: TGTGCCAGCAGCCCTCAACTAGCGGGAGGGCCTGGGGAGCAGTACTTC.

This clonotype was seen a handful of times. The rearrangement uses TRBV20-1 and TRBJ2-7; D is perhaps TRBD1 (5 bases). CDR1 DFQATT and CDR2 SNEGSKA come from the germline V gene (reference sequence). This CDR3 has 14 residues. Trimming pared 0 bases from V and 3 bases from J, leaving 12 bases between. The CDR3 spells CSARDHQGSYEQYF. Written as DNA, the CDR3 is TGCAGTGCTAGAGATCACCAGGGTAGCTACGAGCAGTACTTC.

The rearrangement joins TRBV20-1 to TRBJ1-1; 8 bases agree with TRBD1. Germline loops: CDR1 DFQATT, CDR2 SNEGSKA (reference sequence). This CDR3 region has 14 residues. CDR3 nucleotides: TGCAGAGGTTGGAGCAGGGGGCAGAACACTGAAGCTTTCTTT. It codes for CRGWSRGQNTEAFF.

The chain carries TRBV2 and TRBJ2-2, with 7 bases matching TRBD1. V lost 1 base to trimming and J lost 5 bases; unmatched junction nucleotides: 4. CDR1 and CDR2 from the germline V gene are SNHLY and FYNNEI. This CDR3 spans 15 amino acids. The CDR3 coding sequence is TGTGCCAGCAGTGAAGGACAGGGTTGGACCGGGGAGCTGTTTTTT. It specifies CASSEGQGWTGELFF.

This clonotype was counted a few times. The chain employs TRBV7-6 and TRBJ2-7, with D perhaps TRBD1 (6 bases). The length of the CDR3 is 12 residues. The germline gives CDR1 SGHVS, CDR2 FNYEAQ. The ends were cut back, 4 bases at V and 6 bases at J, with 10 bases in the middle. The CDR3 DNA reads TGTGCCAGCAGCTCTACAGGGTCCGAGCAGTACTTC. Encoded protein: CASSSTGSEQYF.

This clonotype was recorded only once. The chain couples TRBV4-1 to TRBJ2-5, with TRBD1 matching 7 bases. Trimming removed 2 bases from V and 1 base from J; junction bases left unmatched: 1. Germline CDR1 is MGHRA and CDR2 is YSYEKL. This CDR3 region has 14 residues. CDR3 residues: CASSQRDSQETQYF. The CDR3 coding sequence is TGCGCCAGCAGCCAAAGGGACAGCCAAGAGACCCAGTACTTC.

This clonotype has more than one count but fewer than ten. CDR3 region: CASRGQGEGAFF. For the CDR3, the DNA is TGTGCCAGCAGGGGACAGGGGGAAGGGGCTTTCTTT. This chain joins TRBV11-2 and TRBJ1-1; 11 positions match TRBD1. Germline V gene data show CDR1 as SGHAT and CDR2 as FQNNGV. With V trimmed by 6 bases and J by 11 bases, 5 bases remained unmatched. CDR3 length equals 12 residues.